This T cell receptor beta chain stems from a study of T cells after yellow fever vaccination. The V end was cut by 6 bases, the J end by 1 base, with 12 bases between. This CDR3 region has 14 residues. From germline, CDR1 is MDHEN and CDR2 SYDVKM. This clonotype was counted ten times or more. What it recognizes is unknown. Conversion of TCR transcripts into cDNA relied on 5'RACE template switching, which added a universal primer site and UMIs. TCRdb processed the 5' RACE reads anew with MiXCR; each CDR3 protein has one entry. The repertoire holds 300,000 to 350,000 distinct CDR3 sequences, with 3.5% to 4.5% as singletons. General study results and limits: Reappearing after the booster were most of the clones from primary vaccination (roughly 96% CD4, approximately 85% CD8). Abundant clonotypes from the bulk population could contaminate FACS-sorted repertoires. The secondary response was weaker, and its peak arrived faster, on day 5 versus 15.

This clonotype was obtained from a man younger than 35 who received the YFV17D yellow fever vaccine. The sample here was PBMCs, taken 15 days after the yellow fever booster vaccination. This chain connects TRBV28 to TRBJ1-1; D perhaps matches TRBD1 (6 bases). The CDR3 loop is CASRSGVANTEAFF. As DNA, the CDR3 is TGTGCCAGCAGATCAGGGGTCGCGAACACTGAAGCTTTCTTT.